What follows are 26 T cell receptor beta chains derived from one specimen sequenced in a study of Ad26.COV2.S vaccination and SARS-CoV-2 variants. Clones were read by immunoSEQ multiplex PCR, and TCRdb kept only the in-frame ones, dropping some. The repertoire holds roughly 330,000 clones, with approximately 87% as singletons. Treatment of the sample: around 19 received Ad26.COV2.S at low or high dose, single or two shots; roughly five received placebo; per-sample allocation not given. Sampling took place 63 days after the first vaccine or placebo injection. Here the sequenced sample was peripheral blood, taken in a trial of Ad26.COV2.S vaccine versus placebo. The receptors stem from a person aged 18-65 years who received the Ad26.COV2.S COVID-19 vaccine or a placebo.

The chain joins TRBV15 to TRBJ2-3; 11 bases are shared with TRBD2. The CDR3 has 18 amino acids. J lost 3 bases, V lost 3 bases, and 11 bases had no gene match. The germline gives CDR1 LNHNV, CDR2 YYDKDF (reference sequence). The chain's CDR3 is CATSSRPVAGGGTDTQYF. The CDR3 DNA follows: TGTGCCACCAGCAGTCGCCCGGTAGCGGGAGGGGGGACAGATACGCAGTATTTT.

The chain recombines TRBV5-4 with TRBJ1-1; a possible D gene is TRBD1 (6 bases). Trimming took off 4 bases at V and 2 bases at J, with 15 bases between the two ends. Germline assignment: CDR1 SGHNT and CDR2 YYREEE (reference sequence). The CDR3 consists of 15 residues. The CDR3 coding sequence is TGTGCCAGCAGCGTGGGGGGCAGGGGAAACACTGAAGCTTTCTTT. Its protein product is CASSVGGRGNTEAFF.

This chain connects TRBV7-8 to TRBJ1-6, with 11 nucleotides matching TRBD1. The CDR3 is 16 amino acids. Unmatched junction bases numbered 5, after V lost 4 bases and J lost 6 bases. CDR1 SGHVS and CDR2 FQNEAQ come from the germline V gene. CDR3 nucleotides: TGTGCCAGCAGCTCACGGACAGGGGGCATTAATTCACCCCTCCACTTT. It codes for CASSSRTGGINSPLHF.

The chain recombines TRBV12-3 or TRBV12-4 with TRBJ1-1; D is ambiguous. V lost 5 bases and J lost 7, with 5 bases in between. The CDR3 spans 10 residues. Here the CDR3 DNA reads TGTGCCAGCAGTCACGGTGAAGCTTTCTTT. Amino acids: CASSHGEAFF.

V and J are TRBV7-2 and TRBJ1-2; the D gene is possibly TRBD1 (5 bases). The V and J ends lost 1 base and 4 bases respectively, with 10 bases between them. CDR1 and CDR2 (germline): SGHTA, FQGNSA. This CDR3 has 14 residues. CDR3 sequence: CASSLGGGGYGYTF. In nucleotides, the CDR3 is TGTGCCAGCAGCTTAGGGGGCGGGGGCTATGGCTACACCTTC.

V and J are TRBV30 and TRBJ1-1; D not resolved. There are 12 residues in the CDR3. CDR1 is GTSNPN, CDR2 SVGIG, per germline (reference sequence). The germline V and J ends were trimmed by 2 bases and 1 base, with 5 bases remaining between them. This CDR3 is CAWSSQNTEAFF. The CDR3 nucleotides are TGTGCCTGGAGTTCCCAGAACACTGAAGCTTTCTTT.

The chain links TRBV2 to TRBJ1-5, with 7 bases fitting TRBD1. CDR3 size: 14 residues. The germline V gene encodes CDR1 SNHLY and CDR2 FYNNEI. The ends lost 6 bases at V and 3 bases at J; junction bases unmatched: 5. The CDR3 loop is CASRDDRANQPQHF. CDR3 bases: TGTGCCAGCAGGGATGACAGGGCCAATCAGCCCCAGCATTTT. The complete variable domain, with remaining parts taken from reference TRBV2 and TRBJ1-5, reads EPEVTQTPSHQVTQMGQEVILRCVPISNHLYFYWYRQILGQKVEFLVSFYNNEISEKSEIFDDQFSVERPDGSNFTLKIRSTKLEDSAMYFCASRDDRANQPQHFGDGTRLSIL.

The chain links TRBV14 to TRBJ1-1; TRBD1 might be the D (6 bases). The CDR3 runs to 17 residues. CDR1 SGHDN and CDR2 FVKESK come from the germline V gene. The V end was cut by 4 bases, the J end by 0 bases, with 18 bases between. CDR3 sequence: CASSPRRDTSLNTEAFF. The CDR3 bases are TGTGCCAGCAGCCCACGAAGGGACACCTCTTTGAACACTGAAGCTTTCTTT.

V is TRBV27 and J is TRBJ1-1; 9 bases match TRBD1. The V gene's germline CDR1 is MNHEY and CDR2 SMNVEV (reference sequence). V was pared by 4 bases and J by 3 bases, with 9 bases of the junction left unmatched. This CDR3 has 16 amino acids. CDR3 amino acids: CASSSQGAYVDTEAFF. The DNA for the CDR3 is TGTGCCAGCAGTTCACAGGGGGCGTACGTGGACACTGAAGCTTTCTTT.

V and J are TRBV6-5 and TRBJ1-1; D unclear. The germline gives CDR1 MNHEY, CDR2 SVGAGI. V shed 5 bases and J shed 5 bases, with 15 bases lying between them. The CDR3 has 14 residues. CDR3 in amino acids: CASSPRVGPTEAFF. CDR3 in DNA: TGTGCCAGCAGTCCAAGGGTCGGACCGACTGAAGCTTTCTTT.

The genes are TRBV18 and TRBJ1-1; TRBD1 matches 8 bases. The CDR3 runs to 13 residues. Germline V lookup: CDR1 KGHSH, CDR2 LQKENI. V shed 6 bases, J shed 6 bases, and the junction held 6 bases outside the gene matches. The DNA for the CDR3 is TGTGCCAGCTCCCACGGACAGGGCGCTGAAGCTTTCTTT. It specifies CASSHGQGAEAFF.

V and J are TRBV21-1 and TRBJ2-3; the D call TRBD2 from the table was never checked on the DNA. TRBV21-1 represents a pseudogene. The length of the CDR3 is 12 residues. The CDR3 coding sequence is TGTGCCAGCAGCAACGGTACAGATACGCAGTATTTT. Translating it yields CASSNGTDTQYF.

The CDR3, as DNA: TGCGCCAGCAGCTTGGCCCCAGGGGTGAGTGGGTATGGCTACACCTTC. Protein: CASSLAPGVSGYGYTF. The chain links TRBV5-1 to TRBJ1-2, with D perhaps TRBD1 (6 bases). V lost 0 bases and J lost 5, with 17 bases in between. CDR1 is SGHRS and CDR2 is YFSETQ in the germline V gene. The CDR3 is made up of 16 amino acids.

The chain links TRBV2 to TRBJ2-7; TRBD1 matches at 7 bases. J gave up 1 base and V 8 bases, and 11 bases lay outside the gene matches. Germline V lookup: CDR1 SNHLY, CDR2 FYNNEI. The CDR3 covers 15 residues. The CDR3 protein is CASAYQGVESYEQYV. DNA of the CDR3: TGTGCCAGCGCCTATCAGGGGGTGGAATCCTACGAGCAGTACGTC.

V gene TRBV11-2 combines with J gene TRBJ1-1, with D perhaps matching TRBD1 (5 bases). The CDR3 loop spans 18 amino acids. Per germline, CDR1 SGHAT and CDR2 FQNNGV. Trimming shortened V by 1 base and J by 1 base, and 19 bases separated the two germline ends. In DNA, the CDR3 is TGTGCCAGCAGCTTAGGTGCGGCGGCAGGGATCGAGAACACTGAAGCTTTCTTT. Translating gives CASSLGAAAGIENTEAFF.

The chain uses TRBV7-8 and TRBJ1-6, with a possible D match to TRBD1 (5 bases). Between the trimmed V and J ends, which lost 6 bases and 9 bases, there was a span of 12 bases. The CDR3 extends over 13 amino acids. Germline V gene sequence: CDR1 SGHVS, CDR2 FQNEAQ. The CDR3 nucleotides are TGTGCCAGCAGTGACGATGGGGGTTCACCCCTCCACTTT. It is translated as CASSDDGGSPLHF.

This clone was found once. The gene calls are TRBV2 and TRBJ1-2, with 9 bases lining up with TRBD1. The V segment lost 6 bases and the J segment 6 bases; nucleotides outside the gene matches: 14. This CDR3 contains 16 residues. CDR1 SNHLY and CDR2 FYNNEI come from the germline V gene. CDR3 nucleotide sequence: TGTGCCAGCAGGACTTACGGGACAGGGTATTCGGATGGCTACACCTTC. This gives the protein CASRTYGTGYSDGYTF.

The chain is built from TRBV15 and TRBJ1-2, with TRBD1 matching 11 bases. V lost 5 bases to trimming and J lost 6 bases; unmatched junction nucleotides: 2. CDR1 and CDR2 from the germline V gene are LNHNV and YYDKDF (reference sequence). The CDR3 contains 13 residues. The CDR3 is CATSGQGANGYTF. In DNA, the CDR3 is TGTGCCACCAGCGGACAGGGGGCGAATGGCTACACCTTC.

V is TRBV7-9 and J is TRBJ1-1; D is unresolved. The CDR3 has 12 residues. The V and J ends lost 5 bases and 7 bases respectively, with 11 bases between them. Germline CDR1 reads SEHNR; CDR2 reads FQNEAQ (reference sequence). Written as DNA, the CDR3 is TGTGCCAGCAGCGTGGAAGTAGGTGAAGCTTTCTTT. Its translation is CASSVEVGEAFF.

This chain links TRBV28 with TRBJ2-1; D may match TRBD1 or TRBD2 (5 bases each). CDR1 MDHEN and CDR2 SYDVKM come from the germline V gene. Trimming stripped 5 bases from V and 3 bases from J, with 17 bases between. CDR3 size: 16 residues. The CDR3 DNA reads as TGTGCCAGCAGTGCATGGGACGGGCAATACTACAATGAGCAGTTCTTC. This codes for CASSAWDGQYYNEQFF.

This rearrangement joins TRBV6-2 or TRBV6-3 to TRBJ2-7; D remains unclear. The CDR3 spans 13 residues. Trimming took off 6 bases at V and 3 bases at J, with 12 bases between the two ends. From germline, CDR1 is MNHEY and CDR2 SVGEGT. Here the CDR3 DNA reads TGTGCCAGCAGCCCTCCTAATAGCTACGAGCAGTACGTC. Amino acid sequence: CASSPPNSYEQYV.

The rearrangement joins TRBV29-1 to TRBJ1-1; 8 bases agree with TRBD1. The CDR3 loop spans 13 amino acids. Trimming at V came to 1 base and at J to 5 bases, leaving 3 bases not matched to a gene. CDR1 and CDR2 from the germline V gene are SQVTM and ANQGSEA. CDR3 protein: CSVEGTGRTEAFF. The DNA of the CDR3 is TGCAGCGTTGAAGGGACAGGGAGGACTGAAGCTTTCTTT.

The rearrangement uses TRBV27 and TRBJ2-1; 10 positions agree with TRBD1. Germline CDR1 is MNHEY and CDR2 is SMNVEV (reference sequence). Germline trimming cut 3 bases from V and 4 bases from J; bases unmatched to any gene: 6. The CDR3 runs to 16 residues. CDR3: CASSFSPGQGYNEQFF. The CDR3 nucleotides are TGTGCCAGCAGTTTTTCTCCGGGACAGGGGTACAATGAGCAGTTCTTC.

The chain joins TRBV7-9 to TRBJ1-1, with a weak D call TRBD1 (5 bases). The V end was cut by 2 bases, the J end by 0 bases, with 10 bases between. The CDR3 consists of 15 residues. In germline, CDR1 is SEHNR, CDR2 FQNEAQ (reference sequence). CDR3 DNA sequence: TGTGCCAGCAGCTTAACGACAGCCCTGAACACTGAAGCTTTCTTT. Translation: CASSLTTALNTEAFF. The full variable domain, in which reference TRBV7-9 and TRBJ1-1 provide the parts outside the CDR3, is DTGVSQNPRHKITKRGQNVTFRCDPISEHNRLYWYRQTLGQGPEFLTYFQNEAQLEKSRLLSDRFSAERPKGSFSTLEIQRTEQGDSAMYLCASSLTTALNTEAFFGQGTRLTVV.

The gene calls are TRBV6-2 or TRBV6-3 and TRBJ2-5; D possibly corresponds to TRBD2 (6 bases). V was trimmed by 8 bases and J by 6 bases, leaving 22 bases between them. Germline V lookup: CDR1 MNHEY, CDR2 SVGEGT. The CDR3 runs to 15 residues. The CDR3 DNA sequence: TGTGCCAGCCGCCCTTTTGCGGGGATTCGGAAGACCCAGTACTTC. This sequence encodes CASRPFAGIRKTQYF.

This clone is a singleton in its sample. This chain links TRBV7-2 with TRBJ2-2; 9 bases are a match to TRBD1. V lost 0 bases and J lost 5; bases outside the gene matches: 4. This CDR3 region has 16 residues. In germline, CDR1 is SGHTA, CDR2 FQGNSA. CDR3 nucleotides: TGTGCCAGCAGCTTAGCACAGGGGGCGCGGACCGGGGAGCTGTTTTTT. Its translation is CASSLAQGARTGELFF.